These 11 T cell receptor beta chains were all obtained from the same sample, sequenced in a study of CD4 T cells in relation to SARS-CoV-2 and coronaviruses. Antigen specificity for these receptors is unknown. TCRdb keeps only in-frame clones here, not all; method: immunoSEQ multiplex PCR. The data contain some 46,000 clones, roughly 87% of them seen just once; the ten biggest clones take up more than 1.2%. The material sequenced was naive CD4+ T cells from PBMCs, cultured in vitro. Specified subset: naive CD4+ T cells isolated by negative enrichment. The receptors originated from an adult with COVID-19.

The CDR3 sequence: CASSVDGEESEKLFF. CDR3 DNA sequence: TGTGCCAGCAGCGTAGACGGGGAAGAGAGCGAAAAACTGTTTTTT. This chain uses TRBV9 with TRBJ1-4; D uncertain. The V gene's germline CDR1 is SGDLS and CDR2 YYNGEE. The CDR3 consists of 15 residues. Trimming pared 0 bases from V and 8 bases from J, leaving 14 bases between. The whole variable domain, filled in from reference TRBV9 and TRBJ1-4, reads DSGVTQTPKHLITATGQRVTLRCSPRSGDLSVYWYQQSLDQGLQFLIQYYNGEERAKGNILERFSAQQFPDLHSELNLSSLELGDSALYFCASSVDGEESEKLFFGSGTQLSVL.

This clone was observed a handful of times. This rearrangement joins TRBV6-2 or TRBV6-3 to TRBJ1-1, with no clear D. Per the germline V gene, CDR1 is MNHEY and CDR2 is SVGEGT. V gave up 2 bases and J gave up 0 bases, with 7 bases separating them. CDR3 length: 14 amino acids. The CDR3 protein is CASSYRSVNTEAFF. DNA of the CDR3: TGTGCCAGCAGTTACCGATCGGTGAACACTGAAGCTTTCTTT.

The chain joins TRBV6-5 to TRBJ2-3; D unclear. CDR3 length: 14 residues. Between the trimmed V and J ends, which lost 6 bases and 0 bases, there was a span of 10 bases. From germline, CDR1 is MNHEY and CDR2 SVGAGI. In DNA, the CDR3 is TGTGCCAGCAGGGGCCTATTTAGCACAGATACGCAGTATTTT. This codes for CASRGLFSTDTQYF.

This clone was observed a single time. The genes are TRBV14 and TRBJ2-5; D is unresolved. Trimming removed 4 bases at V and 2 bases at J, with 8 bases between. This CDR3 region has 13 residues. CDR1 is SGHDN and CDR2 is FVKESK in the germline V gene. The CDR3 DNA reads TGTGCCAGCAGCCGGGCAGGACAAGAGACCCAGTACTTC. Translating gives CASSRAGQETQYF.

The chain uses TRBV2 and TRBJ2-3; 9 positions agree with TRBD2. Germline values: CDR1 SNHLY, CDR2 FYNNEI. V lost 7 bases and J lost 3; bases outside the gene matches: 8. This CDR3 contains 15 residues. CDR3 protein: CASTGRGRVTDTQYF. The CDR3 nucleotides read TGTGCCAGCACGGGTCGCGGGAGGGTGACAGATACGCAGTATTTT.

This sequence joins TRBV4-1 and TRBJ2-7; D gene ambiguous. Trimming took 4 bases from V and 2 from J, leaving 15 bases between them. In germline, CDR1 is MGHRA, CDR2 YSYEKL. CDR3 length: 15 residues. CDR3 DNA sequence: TGCGCCAGCAGCCTTTTTGACGGCAGTACCTACGAGCAGTACTTC. As protein: CASSLFDGSTYEQYF.

The chain uses TRBV7-2 and TRBJ1-3, with a weak D call TRBD1 (6 bases). This CDR3 has 16 amino acids. The germline gives CDR1 SGHTA, CDR2 FQGNSA. V dropped 3 bases and J dropped 3 bases, with 15 bases sitting between them. This chain's CDR3 is CASSLGNRVGGNTIYF. CDR3 nucleotide sequence: TGTGCCAGCAGCTTGGGGAACAGGGTCGGTGGAAACACCATATATTTT.

This sequence joins TRBV30 and TRBJ2-3; the D gene could be TRBD1 or TRBD2 (5 bases each). Trimming cost V 4 bases and J 2 bases, with 16 bases left between them. The CDR3 contains 15 residues. The germline CDR1 and CDR2 sequences are GTSNPN and SVGIG (reference sequence). As DNA, the CDR3 is TGTGCCTGGACCACGGGGCCGGCGGCCACAGATACGCAGTATTTT. Translated, it gives CAWTTGPAATDTQYF.

This chain connects TRBV7-9 to TRBJ2-7; D ambiguous. With 1 base removed from V and 12 bases from J, the gap between germline ends came to 10 bases. Germline V gives CDR1 SEHNR, CDR2 FQNEAQ (reference sequence). The CDR3 covers 11 residues. The CDR3 coding sequence is TGTGCCAGCAGCTTAGGAAGGACGGTGTACTTC. Amino acids: CASSLGRTVYF.

The V call is TRBV18, the J call TRBJ2-7; D not certain. Per germline, CDR1 KGHSH and CDR2 LQKENI. V was clipped by 6 bases and J by 2 bases, with 17 bases between them. The CDR3 runs 15 residues. CDR3 in amino acids: CASSFGLRSTYEQYF. The CDR3 DNA follows: TGTGCCAGCTCCTTCGGGCTCCGGAGCACCTACGAGCAGTACTTC.

The chain couples TRBV6-5 to TRBJ1-1; D is unresolved. V was trimmed by 6 bases and J by 0 bases, leaving 5 bases between them. Germline assignment: CDR1 MNHEY and CDR2 SVGAGI. The CDR3 has 12 amino acids. The CDR3 nucleotides are TGTGCCAGCAGAGAGCTGAACACTGAAGCTTTCTTT. Translating it yields CASRELNTEAFF.